The 30 T cell receptor beta chains given below trace back to one sample, sequenced in a study of blood T cell repertoires in COVID-19. Sequencing used immunoSEQ multiplex PCR; TCRdb keeps in-frame clones, though not all of them. The table lists under 350,000 clones, 83% of them singletons, with roughly a tenth in the top ten. The specimen was peripheral blood. These receptors were obtained from a woman aged 50 to 60 who had recovered from COVID-19.

The chain employs TRBV7-7 and TRBJ2-2; D possibly corresponds to TRBD2 (6 bases). The CDR3 is 14 amino acids. Trimming stripped 5 bases from V and 1 base from J, with 8 bases between. CDR1 is SSHAT and CDR2 is FNYEAQ in the germline V gene (reference sequence). CDR3 bases: TGTGCCAGCAGCCCGGGACTGAACACCGGGGAGCTGTTTTTT. Encoded protein: CASSPGLNTGELFF.

The chain carries TRBV7-9 and TRBJ2-7; D might be TRBD2 (5 bases). The CDR3 extends over 14 amino acids. From germline, CDR1 is SEHNR and CDR2 FQNEAQ (reference sequence). With 4 bases removed from V and 3 bases from J, the gap between germline ends came to 13 bases. The CDR3, as DNA: TGTGCCAGCAGCTCCGGGGTTACTTACTACGAGCAGTACTTC. Residues: CASSSGVTYYEQYF. Based on the CDR3 plus reference TRBV7-9 and TRBJ2-7, the full variable domain is DTGVSQNPRHKITKRGQNVTFRCDPISEHNRLYWYRQTLGQGPEFLTYFQNEAQLEKSRLLSDRFSAERPKGSFSTLEIQRTEQGDSAMYLCASSSGVTYYEQYFGPGTRLTVT.

This sequence joins TRBV19 and TRBJ1-1, with TRBD1 matching 9 bases. The CDR3 runs to 16 residues. Germline V gene sequence: CDR1 LNHDA, CDR2 SQIVND (reference sequence). The trim removed 9 bases at V and 0 bases at J, leaving 11 bases unmatched. The CDR3 reads CARKGDRVIMNTEAFF. CDR3 DNA sequence: TGTGCCAGAAAAGGGGACAGGGTGATTATGAACACTGAAGCTTTCTTT.

The chain is built from TRBV27 and TRBJ2-1; 7 bases align to TRBD2. This CDR3 region has 12 residues. Losses at the gene ends were 9 bases for V and 9 bases for J; bases not matched to a gene: 8. The germline V gene encodes CDR1 MNHEY and CDR2 SMNVEV (reference sequence). CDR3 residues: CASQTSLGEQFF. The DNA for the CDR3 is TGTGCCAGTCAGACTAGCTTGGGTGAGCAGTTCTTC.

The chain links TRBV30 to TRBJ1-4; 10 nucleotides align to TRBD1. The CDR3 sequence is 14 residues long. With V trimmed by 2 bases and J by 8 bases, 5 bases remained unmatched. The germline gives CDR1 GTSNPN, CDR2 SVGIG (reference sequence). CDR3 sequence: CAWSLGTGVEKLFF. The DNA of the CDR3 is TGTGCCTGGAGTCTTGGGACAGGGGTAGAAAAACTGTTTTTT.

The chain has TRBV27 and TRBJ2-3; 9 bases are shared with TRBD2. The CDR3 sequence is 18 residues long. V shed 5 bases, J shed 3 bases, and the junction held 15 bases outside the gene matches. The V gene's germline CDR1 is MNHEY and CDR2 SMNVEV (reference sequence). CDR3 protein: CASSPEVGVAGGTDTQYF. The CDR3 bases are TGTGCCAGCAGTCCCGAAGTAGGAGTCGCGGGGGGGACAGATACGCAGTATTTT.

The chain uses TRBV28 and TRBJ2-7, with D maybe TRBD2 (5 bases). Germline V CDR1 and CDR2: MDHEN, SYDVKM. The V and J ends lost 4 bases and 1 base respectively, with 17 bases between them. This CDR3 comprises 16 residues. The CDR3 DNA sequence: TGTGCCAGCAGTTCCCTCGGGGTTAGCGCGTCCTACGAGCAGTACTTC. Its translation: CASSSLGVSASYEQYF. The whole variable domain, filled in from reference TRBV28 and TRBJ2-7, reads DVKVTQSSRYLVKRTGEKVFLECVQDMDHENMFWYRQDPGLGLRLIYFSYDVKMKEKGDIPEGYSVSREKKERFSLILESASTNQTSMYLCASSSLGVSASYEQYFGPGTRLTVT.

Only a few counts were recorded for this clone. The V gene is TRBV12-3 or TRBV12-4, the J gene TRBJ2-5; no reliable D call. V lost 3 bases and J lost 5, with 10 bases in between. The CDR3 spans 13 residues. This chain's CDR3 is CASSFGLGETQYF. The CDR3, as DNA: TGTGCCAGCAGTTTCGGCCTAGGCGAGACCCAGTACTTC.

The chain combines TRBV19 with TRBJ2-7; 12 bases line up with TRBD2. Germline V gives CDR1 LNHDA, CDR2 SQIVND (reference sequence). The CDR3 has 15 amino acids. V gave up 5 bases and J gave up 5 bases; unmatched junction bases: 7. The CDR3 is CASSLLAGGLNEQYF. The CDR3 bases are TGTGCCAGTAGTCTTCTAGCGGGAGGGCTCAACGAGCAGTACTTC.

Only a few counts were recorded for this clone. This rearrangement joins TRBV9 to TRBJ2-2, with 9 bases identical to TRBD1. Looked up from germline, CDR1 is SGDLS and CDR2 is YYNGEE. The CDR3 has 17 amino acids. The junction had 10 bases not matched to a gene; V was cut back by 2 bases and J by 5 bases. Written as DNA, the CDR3 is TGTGCCAGCAGCGTCCACAGGGGGCGAAGTATGACCGGGGAGCTGTTTTTT. The encoded protein is CASSVHRGRSMTGELFF.

The gene calls are TRBV5-1 and TRBJ1-1; maybe TRBD1 (5 bases). V was trimmed by 3 bases and J by 4 bases, leaving 16 bases between them. CDR3 length: 15 residues. Germline CDR1 reads SGHRS; CDR2 reads YFSETQ. CDR3: CASSSLREKVTEAFF. The CDR3 region has the DNA TGCGCCAGCAGCTCCCTCAGGGAAAAGGTCACTGAAGCTTTCTTT.

This clone was observed at least ten times. The V gene is TRBV27, the J gene TRBJ1-1; perhaps TRBD1 as D (6 bases). The V end was cut by 0 bases, the J end by 3 bases, with 14 bases between. The V gene's germline CDR1 is MNHEY and CDR2 SMNVEV (reference sequence). The CDR3 consists of 16 residues. CDR3 protein: CASSLSPGAGYTEAFF. DNA of the CDR3: TGTGCCAGCAGTTTATCTCCAGGGGCAGGTTACACTGAAGCTTTCTTT.

This chain joins TRBV24-1 and TRBJ1-2; D gene ambiguous. The germline gives CDR1 KGHDR, CDR2 SFDVKD. Trimming pared 6 bases from V and 6 bases from J, leaving 10 bases between. The CDR3 is 12 residues long. This CDR3 reads CATSPQADGYTF. DNA for the CDR3: TGTGCCACCAGTCCCCAGGCTGATGGCTACACCTTC.

J is TRBJ1-2 and V is TRBV19; D is undetermined. With 2 bases removed from V and 0 bases from J, the gap between germline ends came to 10 bases. Germline V CDR1 and CDR2: LNHDA, SQIVND (reference sequence). This CDR3 region has 15 residues. CDR3 in DNA: TGTGCCAGTAGTATATGGGCAGAAGCTAACTATGGCTACACCTTC. Its translation is CASSIWAEANYGYTF. The full variable domain, completed using reference TRBV19 and TRBJ1-2, is DGGITQSPKYLFRKEGQNVTLSCEQNLNHDAMYWYRQDPGQGLRLIYYSQIVNDFQKGDIAEGYSVSREKKESFPLTVTSAQKNPTAFYLCASSIWAEANYGYTFGSGTRLTVV.

This chain joins TRBV9 and TRBJ2-2, with D perhaps TRBD2 (6 bases). Germline V CDR1 and CDR2: SGDLS, YYNGEE. The CDR3 is made up of 16 amino acids. Between the trimmed V and J ends, which lost 3 bases and 2 bases, there was a span of 14 bases. The CDR3 region has the DNA TGTGCCAGCAGCGGAGTGGACGGGAGCAACACCGGGGAGCTGTTTTTT. This translates into CASSGVDGSNTGELFF.

J is TRBJ2-3 and V is TRBV4-2; possibly TRBD1 for D (5 bases). The CDR3 contains 15 residues. Trimming stripped 8 bases from V and 5 bases from J, with 20 bases between. Germline CDR1 and CDR2: LGHNA and YNFKEQ. The CDR3 is CASEKTGTDRDTQYF. As DNA, the CDR3 is TGTGCCAGCGAGAAAACAGGAACCGACCGAGATACGCAGTATTTT.

The chain couples TRBV28 to TRBJ1-1, with a possible D match to TRBD1 (5 bases). There are 11 residues in the CDR3. V shed 10 bases and J shed 10 bases, with 16 bases lying between them. Germline V lookup: CDR1 MDHEN, CDR2 SYDVKM. This CDR3 reads CATTRVGGAFF. The DNA for the CDR3 is TGTGCCACCACAAGGGTGGGGGGAGCTTTCTTT.

V and J are TRBV18 and TRBJ1-2, with a possible D match to TRBD1 (6 bases). V lost 3 bases and J 2 bases, leaving 16 bases between the germline ends. The CDR3 covers 16 residues. From germline, CDR1 is KGHSH and CDR2 LQKENI. The CDR3 DNA follows: TGTGCCAGCTCACCGGGGGCTTCGGGCCTAAACTATGGCTACACCTTC. This gives the protein CASSPGASGLNYGYTF.

This clone was seen only a few times. A read error may produce the germline difference seen at one junction end. CDR3 loop: CARRLGKEVTDNSPLHF. The CDR3 DNA reads as TGTGCCAGAAGGTTGGGGAAGGAGGTAACGGATAATTCACCCCTCCACTTT. The V call is TRBV5-3, the J call TRBJ1-6; no clear D gene. TRBV5-3 is an ORF for which the function is uncertain. There are 17 residues in the CDR3.

The rearrangement joins TRBV28 to TRBJ1-2; possibly TRBD1 for D (6 bases). This CDR3 is built from 15 residues. CDR1 and CDR2 from the germline V gene are MDHEN and SYDVKM. V was shortened by 7 bases and J by 1 base, with 16 bases between the two germline ends. The DNA for the CDR3 is TGTGCCAGCAATACACAGGGTGTTATTAACTATGGCTACACCTTC. The encoded protein is CASNTQGVINYGYTF.

The V gene is TRBV16, the J gene TRBJ2-3, with a tentative D call TRBD2 (5 bases). The CDR3 length is 13 residues. In germline, CDR1 is KGHSY, CDR2 FQNENV. The germline V and J ends were trimmed by 4 bases and 4 bases, with 9 bases remaining between them. DNA for the CDR3: TGTGCCAGCAGCCCGGGATTGGCAGATACGCAGTATTTT. Translated, it gives CASSPGLADTQYF.

The rearrangement uses TRBV7-9 and TRBJ1-2, with a weak D call TRBD1 (6 bases). The germline V and J ends were trimmed by 5 bases and 3 bases, with 10 bases remaining between them. The CDR3 totals 13 residues. CDR1 SEHNR and CDR2 FQNEAQ come from the germline V gene (reference sequence). Here the CDR3 reads CASSQQGDYGYTF. In DNA, the CDR3 is TGTGCCAGCAGCCAACAGGGCGACTATGGCTACACCTTC.

The chain employs TRBV29-1 and TRBJ2-4; weak D call: TRBD1 (6 bases). The ends were cut back, 2 bases at V and 6 bases at J, with 11 bases in the middle. Germline lookup yields CDR1 SQVTM and CDR2 ANQGSEA. There are 13 residues in the CDR3. In nucleotides, the CDR3 is TGCAGCGTTGAAACAGGGATCAGAAACATTCAGTACTTC. Its translation: CSVETGIRNIQYF.

This sequence joins TRBV11-2 and TRBJ1-2; 7 bases line up with TRBD1. The germline CDR1 and CDR2 sequences are SGHAT and FQNNGV. The trim removed 5 bases at V and 3 bases at J, leaving 6 bases unmatched. This CDR3 is built from 14 residues. CDR3 residues: CASSQTGVHYGYTF. CDR3 nucleotides: TGTGCCAGCAGCCAAACAGGGGTTCACTATGGCTACACCTTC. The full variable domain, with the rest looked up from reference TRBV11-2 and TRBJ1-2, is EAGVAQSPRYKIIEKRQSVAFWCNPISGHATLYWYQQILGQGPKLLIQFQNNGVVDDSQLPKDRFSAERLKGVDSTLKIQPAKLEDSAVYLCASSQTGVHYGYTFGSGTRLTVV.

The rearrangement joins TRBV7-9 to TRBJ1-5, with a possible D match to TRBD1 (5 bases). This CDR3 spans 13 amino acids. Germline CDR1 and CDR2: SEHNR and FQNEAQ (reference sequence). Deletions cut 4 bases from V and 2 bases from J, with 6 bases between. The CDR3: CASSWGGNQPQHF. The CDR3 DNA reads TGTGCCAGCAGCTGGGGGGGCAATCAGCCCCAGCATTTT.

The chain has TRBV7-3 and TRBJ1-2, with D uncertain. The germline gives CDR1 SGHTA, CDR2 FQGTGA. The CDR3 has 11 residues. V shed 4 bases and J shed 7 bases, with 7 bases lying between them. CDR3 sequence (DNA): TGTGCCAGCAGCTCGGGTGGTGGCTACACCTTC. Its translation: CASSSGGGYTF.

A single count supports this clone. CDR3 DNA: TGTGCCAGCAGCTTCGCGGGGGAGAATGAGCAGTTCTTC. Amino acids: CASSFAGENEQFF. The V gene is TRBV7-7, the J gene TRBJ2-1; 7 positions agree with TRBD2. This CDR3 has 13 amino acids. Germline values: CDR1 SSHAT, CDR2 FNYEAQ (reference sequence). The trim removed 3 bases at V and 7 bases at J, leaving 3 bases unmatched.

The gene calls are TRBV7-9 and TRBJ1-1; a weak D match, TRBD1 (5 bases). Trimming stripped 5 bases from V and 10 bases from J, with 14 bases between. Germline assignment: CDR1 SEHNR and CDR2 FQNEAQ (reference sequence). This CDR3 spans 12 amino acids. The CDR3 region has the DNA TGTGCCAGCAGCCCTGGGGGGGAGTCAGCTTTCTTT. It yields the protein CASSPGGESAFF. Full variable domain (remainder filled in from reference TRBV7-9 and TRBJ1-1): DTGVSQNPRHKITKRGQNVTFRCDPISEHNRLYWYRQTLGQGPEFLTYFQNEAQLEKSRLLSDRFSAERPKGSFSTLEIQRTEQGDSAMYLCASSPGGESAFFGQGTRLTVV.

The CDR3: CASSLLDQPQHF. The DNA for the CDR3 is TGTGCCAGCAGCTTACTGGATCAGCCCCAGCATTTT. V and J are TRBV5-8 and TRBJ1-5; D gene unclear. This CDR3 contains 12 residues. Germline V gene sequence: CDR1 SGHTS, CDR2 YDEGEE. V lost 2 bases, J lost 5 bases, and 5 bases lay in between.

This chain joins TRBV7-9 and TRBJ2-7; TRBD2 agrees at 10 bases. In germline, CDR1 is SEHNR, CDR2 FQNEAQ (reference sequence). This CDR3 is built from 14 residues. The V and J ends lost 5 bases and 5 bases, in that order; junction bases with no gene match: 6. CDR3 protein: CASSPSGLADEQYF. The CDR3 region has the DNA TGTGCCAGCAGCCCCTCCGGACTAGCGGACGAGCAGTACTTC.